These 13 T cell receptor beta chains share one sample of origin, sequenced in a study of CD8+CD57+ T cells in acquired aplastic anemia. Genomic DNA, serving as template, underwent TCR beta VDJ and CDR3 profiling. MiXCR was run by TCRdb on the reads, yielding one entry per CDR3 protein. The profile covers roughly 420,000 distinct CDR3 sequences, with around 68% appearing a single time and 4% taken by the ten largest. Sequencing was performed on sorted CD4+, CD8+, or CD8+CD57+ T cells (not recorded which) from PBMCs. These receptor sequences come from a human donor in good health, serving as a control.

There are many counts of this clonotype. V and J are TRBV30 and TRBJ1-5; D might be TRBD1 (5 bases). The V end was cut by 0 bases, the J end by 6 bases, with 12 bases between. CDR3 length equals 14 residues. Germline V gives CDR1 GTSNPN, CDR2 SVGIG (reference sequence). The CDR3 coding sequence is TGTGCCTGGAGTGTAGGCAGGGTCGTTCAGCCCCAGCATTTT. Translation gives CAWSVGRVVQPQHF.

The V and J genes are TRBV12-3 or TRBV12-4 and TRBJ1-5; D not resolved. The V and J ends lost 6 bases and 12 bases respectively, with 18 bases between them. The CDR3 has 13 residues. The chain's CDR3 is CASSIDSTANQHF. The CDR3, as DNA: TGTGCCAGCAGCATAGATAGTACAGCTAACCAGCATTTT.

A note on this clonotype: A read error may produce the germline difference seen at one junction end. V usage is TRBV5-4 and J usage is TRBJ1-1; D is unclear. The CDR3 length is 14 residues. Germline V gene data show CDR1 as SGHNT and CDR2 as YYREEE (reference sequence). The chain's CDR3 is CASSYRPENNEAFF. CDR3 bases: TGCGCCAGCAGCTACCGTCCAGAGAACAATGAAGCTTTCTTT.

With respect to this clonotype: A junction end diverges from the germline sequence, so it may reflect a read error. The chain employs TRBV24-1 and TRBJ1-2, with D unclear. The germline V gene encodes CDR1 KGHDR and CDR2 SFDVKD. This CDR3 is built from 14 residues. CDR3 DNA sequence: TGTGCCACCAGTGACCCGGGCCGGCTCTATGGCCACATCTTC. Translating it yields CATSDPGRLYGHIF.

The rearrangement joins TRBV2 to TRBJ1-3, with TRBD1 identical over 7 bases. Looked up from germline, CDR1 is SNHLY and CDR2 is FYNNEI. Trimming at V came to 8 bases and at J to 2 bases, leaving 3 bases not matched to a gene. The CDR3 extends over 13 amino acids. The CDR3 is CASGGQPGNTIYF. The CDR3 bases are TGTGCCAGCGGGGGACAGCCTGGAAACACCATATATTTT. Combining the CDR3 with reference TRBV2 and TRBJ1-3 gives the whole variable domain EPEVTQTPSHQVTQMGQEVILRCVPISNHLYFYWYRQILGQKVEFLVSFYNNEISEKSEIFDDQFSVERPDGSNFTLKIRSTKLEDSAMYFCASGGQPGNTIYFGEGSWLTVV.

This chain joins TRBV24-1 and TRBJ1-5; D ambiguous. The germline V gene has CDR1 KGHDR and CDR2 SFDVKD. This CDR3 spans 13 amino acids. V was shortened by 5 bases and J by 7 bases, with 11 bases between the two germline ends. The chain's CDR3 is CATSVRGDQPQHF. CDR3 DNA: TGTGCCACCAGTGTCAGAGGTGACCAGCCCCAGCATTTT.

This clonotype was found once. The chain links TRBV7-8 to TRBJ2-7; the D gene could be TRBD1 or TRBD2 (6 bases each). V dropped 1 base and J dropped 3 bases, with 10 bases sitting between them. The CDR3 runs to 14 residues. Per the germline V gene, CDR1 is SGHVS and CDR2 is FQNEAQ. As DNA, the CDR3 is TGTGCCAGCAGCTTAGGGGGGGACAACTACGAGCAGTACTTC. It is translated as CASSLGGDNYEQYF.

Remarks on this clonotype: A read error may account for a junction end that differs from germline. This chain's CDR3 is CASILVGGMNTEAFF. The CDR3 nucleotides read TGTGCCAGCATCTTAGTGGGGGGTATGAACACTGAAGCTTTCTTT. The chain recombines TRBV13 with TRBJ1-1; possible D gene TRBD1, 5 bases. Germline values: CDR1 PRHDT, CDR2 FYEKMQ (reference sequence). This CDR3 spans 15 amino acids.

The CDR3 sequence is CASSPTGRTEAFF. The CDR3 bases are TGTGCCAGCAGCCCGACGGGGCGGACTGAAGCTTTCTTT. The gene calls are TRBV7-2 and TRBJ1-1; weak D call: TRBD1 (5 bases). Trimming removed 5 bases from V and 5 bases from J, with 12 bases in between. The CDR3 is made up of 13 amino acids. Germline CDR1 and CDR2: SGHTA and FQGNSA.

This clonotype was detected a few times. The rearrangement uses TRBV12-3 or TRBV12-4 and TRBJ2-1; D is unclear. V lost 5 bases to trimming and J lost 3 bases, with 8 bases between them. The CDR3 spans 13 residues. The CDR3 spells CASSLGSYNEQFF. CDR3 in DNA: TGTGCCAGCAGTCTCGGCAGCTACAATGAGCAGTTCTTC.

This clonotype occurred many times. The rearrangement uses TRBV20-1 and TRBJ1-5; no reliable D call. The germline V gene has CDR1 DFQATT and CDR2 SNEGSKA (reference sequence). The V end was cut by 3 bases, the J end by 3 bases, with 9 bases between. The CDR3 loop spans 13 amino acids. This CDR3 reads CSASSGINQPQHF. In nucleotides, the CDR3 is TGCAGTGCTAGTAGCGGAATCAATCAGCCCCAGCATTTT.

The chain combines TRBV7-3 with TRBJ2-1; TRBD1 matches at 9 bases. The CDR3 covers 13 residues. V lost 4 bases and J lost 14; bases outside the gene matches: 9. Germline CDR1 and CDR2: SGHTA and FQGTGA. The CDR3 DNA is TGTGCCAGCAGCTACAGGGACAGGGTCGAGAAGTTCTTC. This gives the protein CASSYRDRVEKFF. The variable domain in full, with the rest retrieved from reference TRBV7-3 and TRBJ2-1, is GAGVSQTPSNKVTEKGKYVELRCDPISGHTALYWYRQSLGQGPEFLIYFQGTGAADDSGLPNDRFFAVRPEGSVSTLKIQRTERGDSAVYLCASSYRDRVEKFFGPGTRLTVL.

The rearrangement joins TRBV7-3 to TRBJ2-7; no definite D call. V lost 6 bases, J lost 2 bases, and 17 bases lay in between. Germline V gene data show CDR1 as SGHTA and CDR2 as FQGTGA. The CDR3 covers 15 residues. This CDR3 is CASRLRPAVTYEQYF. The CDR3 DNA is TGTGCCAGCAGATTGCGACCCGCCGTAACCTACGAGCAGTACTTC. Together with reference TRBV7-3 and TRBJ2-7, the CDR3 gives the full variable domain: GAGVSQTPSNKVTEKGKYVELRCDPISGHTALYWYRQSLGQGPEFLIYFQGTGAADDSGLPNDRFFAVRPEGSVSTLKIQRTERGDSAVYLCASRLRPAVTYEQYFGPGTRLTVT.